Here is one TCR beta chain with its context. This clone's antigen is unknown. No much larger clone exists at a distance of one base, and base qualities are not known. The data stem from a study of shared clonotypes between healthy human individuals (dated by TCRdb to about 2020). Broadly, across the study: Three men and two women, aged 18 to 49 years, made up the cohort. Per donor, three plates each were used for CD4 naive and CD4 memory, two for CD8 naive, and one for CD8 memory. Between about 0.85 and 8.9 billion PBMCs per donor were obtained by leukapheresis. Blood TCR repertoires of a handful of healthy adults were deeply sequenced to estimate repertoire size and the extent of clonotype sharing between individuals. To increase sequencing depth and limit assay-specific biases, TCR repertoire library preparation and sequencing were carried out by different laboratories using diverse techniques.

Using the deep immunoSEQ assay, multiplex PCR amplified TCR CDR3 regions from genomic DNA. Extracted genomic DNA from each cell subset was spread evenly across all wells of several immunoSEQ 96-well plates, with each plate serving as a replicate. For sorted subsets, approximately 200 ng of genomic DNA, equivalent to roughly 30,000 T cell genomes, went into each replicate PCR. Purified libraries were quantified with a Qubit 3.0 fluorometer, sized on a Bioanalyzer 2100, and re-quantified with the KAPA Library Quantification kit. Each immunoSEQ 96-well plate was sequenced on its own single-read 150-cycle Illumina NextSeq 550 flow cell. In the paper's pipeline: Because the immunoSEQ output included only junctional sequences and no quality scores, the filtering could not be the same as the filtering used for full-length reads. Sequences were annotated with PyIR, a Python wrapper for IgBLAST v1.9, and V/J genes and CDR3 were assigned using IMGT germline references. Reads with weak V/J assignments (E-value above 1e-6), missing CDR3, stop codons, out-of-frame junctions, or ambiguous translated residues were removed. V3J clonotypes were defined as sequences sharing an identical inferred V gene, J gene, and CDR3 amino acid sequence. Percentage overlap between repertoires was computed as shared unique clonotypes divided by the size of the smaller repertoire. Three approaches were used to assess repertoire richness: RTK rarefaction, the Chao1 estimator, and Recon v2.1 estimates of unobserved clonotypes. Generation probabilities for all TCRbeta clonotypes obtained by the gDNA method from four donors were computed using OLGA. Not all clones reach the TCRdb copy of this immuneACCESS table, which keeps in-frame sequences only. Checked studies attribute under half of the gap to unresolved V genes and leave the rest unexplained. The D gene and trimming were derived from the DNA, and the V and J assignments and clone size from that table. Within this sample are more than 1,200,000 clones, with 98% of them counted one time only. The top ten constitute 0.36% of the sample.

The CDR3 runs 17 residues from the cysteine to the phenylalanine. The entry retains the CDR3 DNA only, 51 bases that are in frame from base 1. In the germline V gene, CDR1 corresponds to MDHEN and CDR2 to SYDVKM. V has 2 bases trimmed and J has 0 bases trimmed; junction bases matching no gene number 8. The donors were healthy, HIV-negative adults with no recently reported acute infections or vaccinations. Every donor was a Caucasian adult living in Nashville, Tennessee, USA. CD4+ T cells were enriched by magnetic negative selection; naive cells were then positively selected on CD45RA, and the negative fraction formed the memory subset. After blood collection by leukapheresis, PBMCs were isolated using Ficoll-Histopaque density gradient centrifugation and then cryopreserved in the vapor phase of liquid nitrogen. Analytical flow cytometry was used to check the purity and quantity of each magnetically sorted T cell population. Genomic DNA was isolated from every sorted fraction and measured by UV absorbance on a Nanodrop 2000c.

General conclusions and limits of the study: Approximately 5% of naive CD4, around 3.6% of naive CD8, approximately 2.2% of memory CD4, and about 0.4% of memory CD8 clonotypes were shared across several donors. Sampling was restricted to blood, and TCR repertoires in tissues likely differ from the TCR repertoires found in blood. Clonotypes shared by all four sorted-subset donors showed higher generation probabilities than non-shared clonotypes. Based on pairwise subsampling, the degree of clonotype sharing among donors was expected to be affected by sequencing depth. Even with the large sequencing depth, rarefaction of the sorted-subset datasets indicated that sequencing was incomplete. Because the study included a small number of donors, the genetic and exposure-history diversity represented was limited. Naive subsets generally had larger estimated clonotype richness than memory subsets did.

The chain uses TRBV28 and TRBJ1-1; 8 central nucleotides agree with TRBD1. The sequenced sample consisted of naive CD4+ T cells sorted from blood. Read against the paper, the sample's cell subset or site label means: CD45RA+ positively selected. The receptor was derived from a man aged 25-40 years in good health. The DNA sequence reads TGTGCCAGCAGTTTACCTAGACAGGGGAACCTGAACACTGAAGCTTTCTTT. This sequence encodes CASSLPRQGNLNTEAFF.